These 5 T cell receptor beta chains were all obtained from the same sample, sequenced in a study of blood T cells in healthy people across ages. Using a J-beta primer mix together with a sample-barcoded 5' primer, a second PCR was run for 7 to 11 cycles. TCRdb ran MiXCR on the 5' RACE reads and lists one entry per CDR3 protein. The profile shows more than 900,000 distinct CDR3 sequences, under 30% of them singletons. This sample also belongs to another study, concerning T cells of mothers and their children.

Material for sequencing was blood. Every receptor here comes from a girl aged 2-9 years in good health.

V is TRBV28 and J is TRBJ2-2, with TRBD1 identical over 7 bases. Trimming removed 10 bases from V and 13 bases from J; junction bases left unmatched: 12. The V gene's germline CDR1 is MDHEN and CDR2 SYDVKM. This CDR3 is built from 12 residues. CDR3 loop: CATTFDRAGLFF. The CDR3 DNA is TGTGCCACGACGTTTGACAGGGCTGGGCTGTTTTTT.

On this clonotype: A read error may produce the germline difference seen at one junction end. The V and J genes are TRBV29-1 and TRBJ2-2, with 7 bases aligning to TRBD2. Germline V gene sequence: CDR1 SQVTM, CDR2 ANQGSEA. The CDR3 runs 14 residues. CDR3 coding DNA: TGTAGCGTTGGGAGGGATTCGAACACCGGGGAGCTGTTTTTT. Translation: CSVGRDSNTGELFF.

The chain carries TRBV6-6 and TRBJ2-7; D is perhaps TRBD2 (5 bases). Per the germline V gene, CDR1 is MNHNY and CDR2 is SVGAGI (reference sequence). There are 14 residues in the CDR3. With 4 bases removed from V and 5 bases from J, the gap between germline ends came to 15 bases. The CDR3 here is CASSSGINVDEQYF. DNA of the CDR3: TGTGCCAGCAGTTCCGGGATTAATGTGGACGAGCAGTACTTC.

This rearrangement joins TRBV12-5 to TRBJ2-5; 9 bases agree with TRBD2. The last part of the DNA fits TRBJ2-1 better; the J call may be wrong. The CDR3 contains 14 residues. Per germline, CDR1 LGHNT and CDR2 FRNRAP. DNA of the CDR3: TGTGCTAGTGGTCCCGCAGCGGGAGGCCCGGGGCAGTTCTTC. This codes for CASGPAAGGPGQFF.

Written as DNA, the CDR3 is TGTGCCAGTAGTTCGATCGGACAGGGAGCCGATATGAACACTGAAGCTTTCTTT. Translating it yields CASSSIGQGADMNTEAFF. The chain is built from TRBV19 and TRBJ1-1; 8 nucleotides align to TRBD1. Germline CDR1 is LNHDA and CDR2 is SQIVND (reference sequence). V lost 5 bases and J lost 0; bases outside the gene matches: 14. This CDR3 has 18 amino acids.